This T cell receptor beta chain was captured by sequencing in a study of PD-1 blockade in classical Hodgkin lymphoma. Study in general: Every 2 weeks, patients got 3 mg/kg intravenous nivolumab. Study-wide results and caveats: Individuals initiating nivolumab under 1 year after ASCT were excluded. Similar baseline diversity was found in complete responders and newly diagnosed patients. While CD8+ TCR diversity did not rise significantly by C4D1, CD4+ TCR diversity did.

After autologous stem cell transplantation all patients relapsed, and prior brentuximab vedotin exposure differed between cohorts. Remarks on this clone: The target antigen is unknown.

Some clones are missing from TCRdb's copy, which holds only in-frame ones; the method was immunoSEQ multiplex PCR. The sample includes about 94,000 clones, approximately 92% seen only once; the top ten take roughly a tenth. Germline CDR1 and CDR2: SEHNR and FQNEAQ (reference sequence). CDR3 length: 13 amino acids. Between the trimmed V and J ends, which lost 4 bases and 0 bases, there was a span of 7 bases. The V call is TRBV7-9, the J call TRBJ2-7; D may correspond to TRBD1 or TRBD2 (5 bases each). The source was peripheral blood mononuclear cells (PBMCs), collected before the second cycle of nivolumab. The sequence came from a human donor with classical Hodgkin lymphoma. CDR3 sequence reads: CASSSGTSYEQYF. The CDR3 region has the DNA TGTGCCAGCAGCTCCGGGACCTCCTACGAGCAGTACTTC. Variable domain in full (rest from reference TRBV7-9 and TRBJ2-7): DTGVSQNPRHKITKRGQNVTFRCDPISEHNRLYWYRQTLGQGPEFLTYFQNEAQLEKSRLLSDRFSAERPKGSFSTLEIQRTEQGDSAMYLCASSSGTSYEQYFGPGTRLTVT.